The clone carrying this TCR beta chain has only a few counts. With 60 Vbeta and 13 Jbeta primers, the PCR was carried out. The data were produced by immunoSEQ multiplex PCR, yet TCRdb's version contains in-frame clones alone and is incomplete. Of 150,000 to 200,000 clones listed, roughly 79% are singletons. This entry belongs to a study of cytomegalovirus exposure and HLA in healthy donors. Study in general: A prior analysis found 100 million to 140 million unique TCR beta sequences from 150 million to 200 million T cells.

V gave up 0 bases and J gave up 4 bases, with 6 bases separating them. CDR1 is MNHEY, CDR2 SMNVEV, per germline (reference sequence). The CDR3 is made up of 13 amino acids. Source material: PBMCs. The receptor was derived from a woman between 40 and 50 years old in good health and CMV-seronegative. The genes are TRBV27 and TRBJ1-2; D is unclear. The CDR3 region has the DNA TGTGCCAGCAGTTTATCGGCTGCCTATGGCTACACCTTC. Translated, it gives CASSLSAAYGYTF.